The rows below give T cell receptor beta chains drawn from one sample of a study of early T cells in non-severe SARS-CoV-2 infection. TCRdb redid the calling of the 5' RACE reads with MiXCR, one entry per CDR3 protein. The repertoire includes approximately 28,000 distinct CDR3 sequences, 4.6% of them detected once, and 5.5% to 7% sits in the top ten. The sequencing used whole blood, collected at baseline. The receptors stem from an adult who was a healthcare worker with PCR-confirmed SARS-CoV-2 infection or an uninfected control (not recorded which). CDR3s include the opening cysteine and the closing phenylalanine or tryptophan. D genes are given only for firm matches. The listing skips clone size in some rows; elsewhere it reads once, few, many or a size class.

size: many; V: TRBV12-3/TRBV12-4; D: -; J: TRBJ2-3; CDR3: CASIQGPTDTQYF; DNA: TGTGCCAGCATCCAGGGTCCCACAGATACGCAGTATTTT
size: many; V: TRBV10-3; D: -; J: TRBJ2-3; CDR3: CAISPGAASTDTQYF; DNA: TGTGCCATCAGCCCCGGAGCGGCCAGCACAGATACGCAGTATTTT
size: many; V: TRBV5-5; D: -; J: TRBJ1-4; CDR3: CASRSRILGARNEKLFF; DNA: TGTGCCAGCAGATCACGCATTCTCGGGGCGAGGAATGAAAAACTGTTTTTT
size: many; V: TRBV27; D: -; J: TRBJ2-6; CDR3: CASSLVPGANVLTF; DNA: TGTGCCAGCAGTTTGGTTCCTGGGGCCAACGTCCTGACTTTC
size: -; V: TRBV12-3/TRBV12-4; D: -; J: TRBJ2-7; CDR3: CASSLRGLGYEQYF; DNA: TGTGCCAGCAGTTTAAGGGGCCTCGGCTACGAGCAGTACTTC
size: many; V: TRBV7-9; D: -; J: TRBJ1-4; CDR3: CASSLPRGEKLFF; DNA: TGTGCCAGCAGCTTGCCAAGAGGTGAAAAACTGTTTTTT
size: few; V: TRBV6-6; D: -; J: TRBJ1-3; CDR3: CASRNRPSGNTIYF; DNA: TGTGCCAGCAGGAACCGGCCCTCTGGAAACACCATATATTTT
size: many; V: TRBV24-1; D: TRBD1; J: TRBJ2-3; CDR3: CATSDADPGQGTDTQYF; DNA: TGTGCCACCAGTGATGCCGATCCGGGACAGGGGACAGATACGCAGTATTTT
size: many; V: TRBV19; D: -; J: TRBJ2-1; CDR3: CASSMERGAGNEQFF; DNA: TGTGCCAGTAGTATGGAGAGGGGAGCGGGCAATGAGCAGTTCTTC
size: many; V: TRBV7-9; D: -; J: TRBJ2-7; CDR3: CASSLDTLSYEQYF; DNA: TGTGCCAGCAGCTTAGACACCTTATCCTACGAGCAGTACTTC
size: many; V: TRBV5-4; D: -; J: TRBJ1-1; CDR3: CASSLDRVWNTEAFF; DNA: TGTGCCAGCAGCTTGGACAGGGTTTGGAACACTGAAGCTTTCTTT
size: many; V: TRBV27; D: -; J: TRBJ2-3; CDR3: CASSLLSGSTDTQYF; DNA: TGTGCCAGCAGTTTATTATCCGGTAGCACAGATACGCAGTATTTT
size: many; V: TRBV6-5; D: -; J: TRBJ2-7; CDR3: CASSYSTAFDSYEQYF; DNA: TGTGCCAGCAGTTACTCGACAGCCTTCGACTCCTACGAGCAGTACTTC
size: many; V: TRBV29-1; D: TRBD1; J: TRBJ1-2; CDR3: CSVEDPLTGQGIYGYTF; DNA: TGCAGCGTTGAAGACCCCCTCACAGGACAGGGGATCTATGGCTACACCTTC
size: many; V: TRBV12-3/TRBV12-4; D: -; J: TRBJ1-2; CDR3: CASSKIQGVHGYTF; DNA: TGTGCCAGCAGCAAAATTCAGGGTGTCCATGGCTACACCTTC
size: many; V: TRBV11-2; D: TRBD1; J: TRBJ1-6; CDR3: CASSRPGTGVSPLHF; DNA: TGTGCCAGCAGCCGTCCCGGGACAGGGGTTTCACCCCTCCACTTT
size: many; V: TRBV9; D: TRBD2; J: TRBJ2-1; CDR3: CASSPTGTSAGEQFF; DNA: TGTGCCAGCAGCCCAACCGGGACTAGCGCGGGTGAGCAGTTCTTC
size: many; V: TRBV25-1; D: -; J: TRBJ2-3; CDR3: CASSDYGASTDTQYF; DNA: TGTGCCAGCAGTGACTACGGGGCCAGCACAGATACGCAGTATTTT
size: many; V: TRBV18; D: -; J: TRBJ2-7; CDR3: CASSQQGFRNEQYF; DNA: TGTGCCAGCTCACAACAGGGATTCCGGAACGAGCAGTACTTC
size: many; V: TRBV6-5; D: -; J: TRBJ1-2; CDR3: CASSYVGLAGRYGYTF; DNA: TGTGCCAGCAGCTACGTAGGCCTAGCGGGGAGATATGGCTACACCTTC
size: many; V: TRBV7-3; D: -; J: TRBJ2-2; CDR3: CASSLSADIQRTGELFF; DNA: TGTGCCAGCAGCTTAAGTGCAGACATCCAGAGAACCGGGGAGCTGTTTTTT
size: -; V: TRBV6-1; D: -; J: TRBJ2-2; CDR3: CASSFPDSTNTGELFF; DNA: TGTGCCAGCAGCTTCCCGGACTCTACGAACACCGGGGAGCTGTTTTTT
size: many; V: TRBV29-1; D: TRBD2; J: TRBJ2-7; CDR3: CSVEDYGTSGAYEQYF; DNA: TGCAGCGTTGAAGATTATGGGACTAGCGGAGCCTACGAGCAGTACTTC
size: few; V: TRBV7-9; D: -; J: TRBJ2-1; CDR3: CASSLDGPNEQFF; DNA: TGTGCCAGCAGCTTAGACGGACCCAATGAGCAGTTCTTC
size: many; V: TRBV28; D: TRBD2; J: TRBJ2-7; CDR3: CASGLAAYEQYF; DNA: TGTGCCTCCGGGCTAGCGGCCTACGAGCAGTACTTC
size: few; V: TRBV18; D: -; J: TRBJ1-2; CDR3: CASSPVSGRRMDGYTF; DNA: TGTGCCAGCTCACCGGTCTCCGGGCGAAGGATGGATGGCTACACCTTC
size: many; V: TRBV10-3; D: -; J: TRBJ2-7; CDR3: CAISPGPYEQYF; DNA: TGTGCCATCAGCCCCGGCCCCTACGAGCAGTACTTC
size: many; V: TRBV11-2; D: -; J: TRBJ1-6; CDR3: CASSLAPSSYNSPLHF; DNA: TGTGCCAGCAGCTTAGCCCCCAGCTCCTATAATTCACCCCTCCACTTT
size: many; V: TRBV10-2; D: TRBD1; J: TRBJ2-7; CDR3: CASAGTGIYEQYF; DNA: TGCGCCAGCGCCGGGACAGGGATCTACGAGCAGTACTTC
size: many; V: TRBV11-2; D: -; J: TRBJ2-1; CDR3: CASSPLRGQTYNEQFF; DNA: TGTGCCAGCAGCCCCTTGCGGGGACAGACATACAATGAGCAGTTCTTC
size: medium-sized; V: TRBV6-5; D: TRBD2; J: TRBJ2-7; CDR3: CASSYSGDSGGSSYEQYF; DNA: TGTGCCAGCAGTTACTCAGGGGATAGCGGGGGGAGCTCCTACGAGCAGTACTTC
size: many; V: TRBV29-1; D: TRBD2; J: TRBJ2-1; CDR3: CSGGLAGNYNEQFF; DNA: TGCAGCGGCGGACTAGCGGGGAACTACAATGAGCAGTTCTTC
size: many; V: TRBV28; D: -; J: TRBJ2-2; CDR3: CASSLFGQTNTGELFF; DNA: TGTGCCAGCAGTTTATTCGGGCAGACGAACACCGGGGAGCTGTTTTTT
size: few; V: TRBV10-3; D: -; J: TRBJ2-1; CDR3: CAISESWGLGEQFF; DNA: TGTGCCATCAGTGAGTCGTGGGGCCTGGGAGAGCAGTTCTTC
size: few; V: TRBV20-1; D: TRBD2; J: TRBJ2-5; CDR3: CSALGGRSETQYF; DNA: TGCAGTGCCCTAGGCGGGAGGTCGGAGACCCAGTACTTC
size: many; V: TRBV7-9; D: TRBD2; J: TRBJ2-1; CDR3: CASSHGRGLAGVTYNEQFF; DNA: TGTGCCAGCAGCCATGGACGAGGACTAGCGGGAGTGACCTACAATGAGCAGTTCTTC
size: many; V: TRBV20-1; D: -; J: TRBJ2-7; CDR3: CSAIRAPGTYEQYF; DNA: TGCAGTGCTATCCGGGCCCCAGGGACCTACGAGCAGTACTTC
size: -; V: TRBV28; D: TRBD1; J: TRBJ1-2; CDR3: CASTGQGQYYGYTF; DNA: TGTGCCAGCACTGGACAGGGCCAATACTATGGCTACACCTTC
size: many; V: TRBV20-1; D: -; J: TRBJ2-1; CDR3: CSARDQAAGYNEQFF; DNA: TGCAGTGCTAGAGATCAGGCGGCGGGGTACAATGAGCAGTTCTTC
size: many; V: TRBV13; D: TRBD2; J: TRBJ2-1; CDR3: CASSLRAGVLNEQFF; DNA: TGTGCCAGCAGCCTCAGAGCGGGGGTCCTCAATGAGCAGTTCTTC
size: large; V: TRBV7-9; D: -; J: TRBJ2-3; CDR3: CASSPDTDTQYF; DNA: TGTGCCAGCAGCCCTGACACAGATACGCAGTATTTT
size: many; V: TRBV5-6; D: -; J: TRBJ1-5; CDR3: CASSLLQNSNQPQHF; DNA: TGTGCCAGCAGCTTACTTCAGAATAGCAATCAGCCCCAGCATTTT
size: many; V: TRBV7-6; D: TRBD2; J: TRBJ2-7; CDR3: CASSTAGGIEEQYF; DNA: TGTGCCAGCAGTACAGCGGGGGGAATCGAAGAGCAGTACTTC
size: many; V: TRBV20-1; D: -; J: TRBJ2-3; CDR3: CSARRSTDTQYF; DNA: TGCAGTGCTAGACGGAGCACAGATACGCAGTATTTT
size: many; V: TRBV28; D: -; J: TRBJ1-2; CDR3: CASRTGIGHGYTF; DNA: TGTGCCAGCAGGACTGGGATAGGACATGGCTACACCTTC
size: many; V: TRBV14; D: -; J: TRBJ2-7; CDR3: CASSQTSGLYEQYF; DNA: TGTGCCAGCAGCCAAACTTCGGGGCTTTACGAGCAGTACTTC
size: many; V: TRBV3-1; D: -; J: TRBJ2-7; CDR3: CASSQGRGSYEQYF; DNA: TGTGCCAGCAGCCAAGGTCGCGGATCCTACGAGCAGTACTTC
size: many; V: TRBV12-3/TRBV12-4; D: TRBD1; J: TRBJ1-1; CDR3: CASSPWTGGNTEAFF; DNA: TGTGCCAGCAGTCCCTGGACAGGGGGCAACACTGAAGCTTTCTTT
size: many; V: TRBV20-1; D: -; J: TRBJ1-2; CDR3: CSARPRGAGGRNYGYTF; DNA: TGCAGTGCCCGCCCTCGTGGGGCCGGCGGAAGGAACTATGGCTACACCTTC